The 18 T cell receptor beta chains below come from one sample, sequenced in a study of blood T cell repertoires in COVID-19 (dated by TCRdb to about 2020). The receptor library was made with the immunoSEQ multiplex PCR assay. The table comes from immuneACCESS by way of TCRdb, which keeps in-frame sequences with V and J called. Part of the clones is missing from these tables; in studies checked, under half for an unresolved V gene and the rest for unknown reasons. In all, the sample holds fewer than 200,000 clones, and roughly four fifths of those were seen once. Jointly, the top ten make up 6% to 8% of the sample. Sequencing was carried out using peripheral blood. The receptors were sampled from a woman in her seventies with COVID-19, enrolled during active disease.

The CDR3 loop is CASSLAAPTDTQYF. DNA for the CDR3: TGTGCCAGTTCACTAGCGGCACCCACAGATACGCAGTATTTT. The rearrangement uses TRBV9 and TRBJ2-3; 8 nucleotides line up with TRBD2. This CDR3 is 14 amino acids long. Germline CDR1 SGDLS, CDR2 YYNGEE. With 8 bases clipped from V and 2 bases from J, the junction kept 7 bases outside the gene matches.

The chain carries TRBV7-2 and TRBJ2-7; 7 bases fit TRBD2. Losses at the gene ends were 2 bases for V and 2 bases for J; bases not matched to a gene: 6. The CDR3 runs to 15 residues. The V gene's germline CDR1 is SGHTA and CDR2 FQGNSA. CDR3: CASSLRVGGPYEQYF. The CDR3 nucleotides are TGTGCCAGCAGCTTACGGGTGGGAGGGCCCTACGAGCAGTACTTC.

This chain joins TRBV9 and TRBJ1-6; no clear D. The CDR3 is 14 residues long. Trimming shortened V by 4 bases and J by 4 bases, and 9 bases separated the two germline ends. Per germline, CDR1 SGDLS and CDR2 YYNGEE. In DNA form, the CDR3 reads TGTGCCAGCAGCTCGGGAGTGTATAATTCACCCCTCCACTTT. Translated: CASSSGVYNSPLHF. The whole variable domain, remainder taken from reference TRBV9 and TRBJ1-6, is DSGVTQTPKHLITATGQRVTLRCSPRSGDLSVYWYQQSLDQGLQFLIQYYNGEERAKGNILERFSAQQFPDLHSELNLSSLELGDSALYFCASSSGVYNSPLHFGNGTRLTVT.

V is TRBV19 and J is TRBJ1-2; the D gene is possibly TRBD1 (6 bases). The germline CDR1 and CDR2 sequences are LNHDA and SQIVND (reference sequence). The V end lost 6 bases, the J end lost 4 bases, and 12 bases lay between the germline ends. The CDR3 contains 13 residues. The CDR3 reads CASRDQGLYGYTF. For the CDR3, the DNA is TGTGCCAGTAGGGACCAGGGGCTCTATGGCTACACCTTC. The entire variable domain, with the rest obtained from reference TRBV19 and TRBJ1-2, is as follows: DGGITQSPKYLFRKEGQNVTLSCEQNLNHDAMYWYRQDPGQGLRLIYYSQIVNDFQKGDIAEGYSVSREKKESFPLTVTSAQKNPTAFYLCASRDQGLYGYTFGSGTRLTVV.

This chain joins TRBV7-9 and TRBJ2-2; 14 bases match TRBD2. Losses at the gene ends were 6 bases for V and 5 bases for J; bases not matched to a gene: 14. The CDR3 is 19 amino acids. Germline V gene lookup returns CDR1 SEHNR and CDR2 FQNEAQ (reference sequence). The CDR3 region is CASSYYYGTSGRGTGELFF. The DNA of the CDR3 is TGTGCCAGCAGTTATTACTACGGGACTAGCGGGAGAGGTACCGGGGAGCTGTTTTTT.

The chain has TRBV27 and TRBJ1-5; possible D gene TRBD1, 5 bases. CDR1 and CDR2 from the germline V gene are MNHEY and SMNVEV (reference sequence). This CDR3 has 15 amino acids. V lost 6 bases to trimming and J lost 2 bases, with 14 bases between them. The CDR3 protein is CASRGGDVGNQPQHF. CDR3 DNA sequence: TGTGCCAGCAGGGGGGGGGACGTGGGCAATCAGCCCCAGCATTTT.

The chain combines TRBV19 with TRBJ1-5; possible D gene TRBD1, 5 bases. There are 13 residues in the CDR3. V was cut by 3 bases and J by 6 bases, with 9 bases left in between. Germline V gives CDR1 LNHDA, CDR2 SQIVND (reference sequence). CDR3: CASSMGHFQPQHF. In DNA form, the CDR3 reads TGTGCCAGTAGTATGGGGCATTTTCAGCCCCAGCATTTT. Together with reference TRBV19 and TRBJ1-5, the CDR3 gives the full variable domain: DGGITQSPKYLFRKEGQNVTLSCEQNLNHDAMYWYRQDPGQGLRLIYYSQIVNDFQKGDIAEGYSVSREKKESFPLTVTSAQKNPTAFYLCASSMGHFQPQHFGDGTRLSIL.

The chain couples TRBV19 to TRBJ1-2; 9 bases line up with TRBD1. CDR3 length: 13 amino acids. CDR1 and CDR2 from the germline V gene are LNHDA and SQIVND (reference sequence). V lost 7 bases and J lost 8; bases outside the gene matches: 8. The CDR3 region is CASTTDRGIGYTF. Written as DNA, the CDR3 is TGTGCCAGTACTACCGACAGGGGGATAGGCTACACCTTC.

The chain employs TRBV5-5 and TRBJ2-1; 9 nucleotides match TRBD2. The CDR3 runs 16 residues. The germline V gene has CDR1 SGHKS and CDR2 YYEKEE (reference sequence). J was trimmed by 8 bases and V by 0 bases; bases with no gene match: 9. This chain's CDR3 is CASSLDFSGGVYEQFF. CDR3 in DNA: TGTGCCAGCAGCTTGGATTTTAGCGGGGGCGTCTATGAGCAGTTCTTC.

The V and J genes are TRBV9 and TRBJ1-2; 8 bases line up with TRBD1. J gave up 1 base and V 4 bases, and 9 bases lay outside the gene matches. The length of the CDR3 is 16 residues. Looked up from germline, CDR1 is SGDLS and CDR2 is YYNGEE. The CDR3 here is CASSPQLTGVNYGYTF. CDR3 bases: TGTGCCAGCAGCCCTCAACTGACAGGGGTTAACTATGGCTACACCTTC.

This chain connects TRBV5-8 to TRBJ2-7; 7 nucleotides line up with TRBD2. This CDR3 contains 15 residues. Losses at the gene ends were 0 bases for V and 6 bases for J; bases not matched to a gene: 9. Germline-derived CDR1 and CDR2 are SGHTS and YDEGEE. CDR3 sequence reads: CASSLDLLATIEQYF. DNA for the CDR3: TGTGCCAGCAGCTTGGATTTACTAGCGACCATCGAGCAGTACTTC. Drawing the rest from reference TRBV5-8 and TRBJ2-7, the complete variable domain is EAGVTQSPTHLIKTRGQQATLRCSPISGHTSVYWYQQALGLGLQFLLWYDEGEERNRGNFPPRFSGRQFPNYSSELNVNALELEDSALYLCASSLDLLATIEQYFGPGTRLTVT.

In its sample, this clone was seen a few times. The chain recombines TRBV5-1 with TRBJ2-2, with D maybe TRBD2 (5 bases). Trimming cost V 2 bases and J 7 bases, with 15 bases left between them. Germline-derived CDR1 and CDR2 are SGHRS and YFSETQ. The CDR3 consists of 15 residues. CDR3 coding DNA: TGCGCCAGCAGCTTAGGCAGCGGTGGGAGCGGGGAGCTGTTTTTT. Translating it yields CASSLGSGGSGELFF. Looking up the rest from reference TRBV5-1 and TRBJ2-2 gives the full variable domain: KAGVTQTPRYLIKTRGQQVTLSCSPISGHRSVSWYQQTPGQGLQFLFEYFSETQRNKGNFPGRFSGRQFSNSRSEMNVSTLELGDSALYLCASSLGSGGSGELFFGEGSRLTVL.

A single count supports this clone. The chain links TRBV27 to TRBJ1-5, with D possibly TRBD1 on 6 matching bases. The CDR3 extends over 14 amino acids. Trimming stripped 5 bases from V and 0 bases from J, with 8 bases between. Germline assignment: CDR1 MNHEY and CDR2 SMNVEV (reference sequence). The CDR3 protein is CASSPDSSNQPQHF. The DNA of the CDR3 is TGTGCCAGCAGTCCGGACAGTAGCAATCAGCCCCAGCATTTT.

The chain employs TRBV2 and TRBJ1-4; possibly TRBD1 for D (5 bases). This CDR3 is 16 amino acids long. Germline-derived CDR1 and CDR2 are SNHLY and FYNNEI. Between the trimmed V and J ends, which lost 4 bases and 6 bases, there was a span of 18 bases. The CDR3 region has the DNA TGTGCCAGCAGTGGGGGCGGGAGGGTCAGAGATGAAAAACTGTTTTTT. This codes for CASSGGGRVRDEKLFF.

This clone was counted a single time. V usage is TRBV19 and J usage is TRBJ2-1, with D perhaps TRBD2 (6 bases). The CDR3 runs 14 residues. Germline V gene sequence: CDR1 LNHDA, CDR2 SQIVND (reference sequence). V was clipped by 2 bases and J by 10 bases, with 15 bases between them. As DNA, the CDR3 is TGTGCCAGTAGTATAAGCCGGGGGTTAAGGGAGCAGTTCTTC. Protein product: CASSISRGLREQFF.

The rearrangement joins TRBV30 to TRBJ2-5, with D possibly being TRBD2 (6 bases). The V end was cut by 4 bases, the J end by 5 bases, with 17 bases between. Per the germline V gene, CDR1 is GTSNPN and CDR2 is SVGIG (reference sequence). The CDR3 is made up of 14 amino acids. The CDR3 is CAWTPGLHGETQYF. The CDR3 DNA sequence: TGTGCCTGGACCCCGGGACTTCACGGGGAGACCCAGTACTTC.

The V and J genes are TRBV11-2 and TRBJ2-5, with D perhaps TRBD1 (6 bases). Germline loops: CDR1 SGHAT, CDR2 FQNNGV. Trimming shortened V by 3 bases and J by 4 bases, and 9 bases separated the two germline ends. There are 13 residues in the CDR3. The CDR3 nucleotides read TGTGCCAGCAGCTTCCGAGGGGGAGAGACCCAGTACTTC. Amino acids: CASSFRGGETQYF.

In regard to this clone: Other nucleotide sequences in the sample specify the same CDR3. The V gene is TRBV29-1, the J gene TRBJ1-1, with 10 bases lining up with TRBD1. This CDR3 is 13 amino acids long. Germline-derived CDR1 and CDR2 are SQVTM and ANQGSEA. The ends lost 5 bases at V and 1 base at J; junction bases unmatched: 1. Written as DNA, the CDR3 is TGCAGCGTTCGACAGGGGGCGAACACTGAAGCTTTCTTT. This translates into CSVRQGANTEAFF.